The present entry profiles one T cell receptor (beta chain) with its context. As originally analysed: Scientists estimated how many nucleated cells there were by amplifying reference gene primers. Generated by immunoSEQ multiplex PCR, the TCRdb table keeps only in-frame clones and is missing some. V and J calls plus clone size are reproduced from that table; the DNA served to infer D and trimming. The repertoire holds about 170,000 clones, with 82% as singletons. This specimen belongs to a study of blood T cell repertoires in COVID-19. Study-wide context: Samples representing acute and convalescent COVID-19 were sourced from the United States, Italy and Spain. The analysed material was cDNA or gDNA that came from T cells, B-cell-depleted T cells, or PBMCs.

Germline V gives CDR1 SGHRS, CDR2 YFSETQ. CDR3 length: 13 residues. V was cut by 4 bases and J by 5 bases, with 12 bases left in between. This TCR derives from a woman between 65 and 79 years old with acute or convalescent COVID-19. This chain uses TRBV5-1 with TRBJ1-1; D is perhaps TRBD1 (5 bases). Sequencing was done on a sample of peripheral blood. The CDR3 coding sequence is TGCGCCAGCAGCCCGGGACTGGGGACTGAAGCTTTCTTT. Protein product: CASSPGLGTEAFF.